The rows below give T cell receptor beta chains drawn from one sample of a study of T-cell reconstitution after alpha-beta-depleted transplantation in children. TCRdb processed the PCR reads anew with MiXCR; each CDR3 protein has one entry. The repertoire has some 300,000 distinct CDR3 sequences, 10% of them found once; the top ten carry 7% to 9.5%. The specimen comprised PBMCs, sampled before TCRalphabeta/CD19-depleted stem cell transplant. The source of these receptors is a boy in the first two years of life with acute myeloid leukemia, due to receive a stem cell transplant. Both conserved end residues are part of each CDR3. The D gene is left open where the match is weak. Clone size appears in some rows only: once, few, many, or a class for an expanded clone.

clone size,V gene,D gene,J gene,CDR3 protein,CDR3 DNA
many,TRBV12-3/TRBV12-4,.,TRBJ2-2,CASSLRVSGELFF,TGTGCCAGCAGTTTACGGGTTTCCGGGGAGCTGTTTTTT
.,TRBV11-2,.,TRBJ2-1,CASRGGARDEQFF,TGTGCCAGCAGGGGGGGGGCCAGGGATGAGCAGTTCTTC
.,TRBV5-6,.,TRBJ2-1,CASSEGAIYNEQFF,TGTGCCAGCAGCGAGGGCGCCATCTACAATGAGCAGTTCTTC
many,TRBV28,.,TRBJ1-2,CASSFGDRLYGYTF,TGTGCCAGCAGTTTCGGAGACAGACTCTATGGCTACACCTTC
few,TRBV11-2,.,TRBJ2-6,CASSRTYRDSGANVLTF,TGTGCCAGCAGCCGCACCTACCGGGACTCTGGGGCCAACGTCCTGACTTTC
many,TRBV6-5,.,TRBJ2-1,CASSWTPGSYNEQFF,TGTGCCAGCAGTTGGACCCCGGGCTCCTACAATGAGCAGTTCTTC
few,TRBV27,.,TRBJ2-1,CASSLVWEGGAPGLYNEQFF,TGTGCCAGCAGTTTGGTATGGGAAGGGGGGGCTCCGGGCCTCTACAATGAGCAGTTCTTC
many,TRBV7-2,TRBD2,TRBJ2-3,CASSPRGSGRATDTQYF,TGTGCCAGCAGCCCTCGGGGTAGCGGGAGGGCCACAGATACGCAGTATTTT
many,TRBV15,.,TRBJ1-5,CATREQGSNQPQHF,TGTGCCACCAGGGAACAGGGAAGCAATCAGCCCCAGCATTTT
many,TRBV6-5,.,TRBJ2-1,CASSYGGPYNEQFF,TGTGCCAGCAGTTACGGGGGTCCCTACAATGAGCAGTTCTTC
many,TRBV5-1,.,TRBJ2-5,CASSTRIEGRETQYF,TGCGCCAGCAGCACCAGGATAGAAGGCAGGGAGACCCAGTACTTC
many,TRBV29-1,.,TRBJ1-1,CSVEPWRGTRDTEAFF,TGCAGCGTTGAACCCTGGAGGGGTACAAGGGACACTGAAGCTTTCTTT
.,TRBV4-2,.,TRBJ1-1,CASSQDPGDRARPGAFF,TGTGCCAGCAGCCAAGACCCAGGGGACCGAGCCAGACCTGGAGCTTTCTTT
many,TRBV7-2,.,TRBJ1-3,CASSIIHTGTSGNTIYF,TGTGCCAGCAGCATTATTCATACCGGGACAAGTGGAAACACCATATATTTT
many,TRBV10-2,.,TRBJ2-1,CASSEPKGQFF,TGCGCCAGCAGTGAGCCGAAAGGGCAGTTCTTC
few,TRBV28,TRBD2,TRBJ2-7,CASSPAASGRAFDEQYF,TGTGCCAGCAGTCCCGCGGCTAGCGGGAGGGCCTTCGACGAGCAGTACTTC
many,TRBV4-3,.,TRBJ2-6,CASSQGYQVLSGANVLTF,TGCGCCAGCAGCCAAGGATATCAGGTCCTCTCTGGGGCCAACGTCCTGACTTTC
.,TRBV19,.,TRBJ2-1,CASSISLLLGGSYNEQFF,TGTGCCAGTAGTATATCGCTACTACTAGGAGGCTCCTACAATGAGCAGTTCTTC
many,TRBV25-1,TRBD1,TRBJ2-3,CASSESRQGRVDTQYF,TGTGCCAGCAGTGAATCCCGACAGGGGCGAGTAGATACGCAGTATTTT
many,TRBV5-1,TRBD1,TRBJ2-1,CASTPPLGQAFNEQFF,TGCGCCAGCACGCCCCCCCTCGGACAGGCCTTCAATGAGCAGTTCTTC
.,TRBV7-9,.,TRBJ1-5,CASSLASFNQPQHF,TGTGCCAGCAGCTTAGCCAGCTTCAATCAGCCCCAGCATTTT
.,TRBV7-6,.,TRBJ1-1,CAISSTGGGNTEAFF,TGTGCTATCAGCTCCACGGGGGGGGGAAACACTGAAGCTTTCTTT
few,TRBV7-6,TRBD1,TRBJ2-7,CASTPLLGQASYEQYF,TGTGCCAGCACCCCCTTGCTGGGACAGGCCTCCTACGAGCAGTACTTC
many,TRBV18,.,TRBJ2-7,CASSPTITYEQYF,TGTGCCAGCTCGCCGACAATCACCTACGAGCAGTACTTC
many,TRBV5-1,.,TRBJ2-5,CARPPRTDQETQYF,TGCGCCAGGCCCCCTCGCACAGACCAAGAGACCCAGTACTTC
many,TRBV5-1,TRBD1,TRBJ2-1,CASSRNVNRGNEQFF,TGCGCCAGCAGCCGCAACGTCAACAGGGGCAATGAGCAGTTCTTC
.,TRBV19,.,TRBJ2-7,CASTRAGAYEQYF,TGTGCCAGTACCCGGGCAGGGGCCTACGAGCAGTACTTC
many,TRBV28,.,TRBJ1-3,CASSFSFSGSSGNTIYF,TGTGCCAGCAGTTTCTCCTTCTCGGGGTCCTCTGGAAACACCATATATTTT
many,TRBV7-9,.,TRBJ2-5,CASSLRRGQETQYF,TGTGCCAGCAGCTTACGGAGGGGGCAGGAGACCCAGTACTTC
.,TRBV9,.,TRBJ2-5,CASSVEGSKVYETQYF,TGTGCCAGCAGCGTAGAAGGCTCAAAGGTGTACGAGACCCAGTACTTC
few,TRBV5-1,TRBD1,TRBJ1-2,CASSRPGQGGYGYTF,TGCGCCAGCAGCCGGCCCGGACAGGGCGGCTATGGCTACACCTTC
.,TRBV20-1,.,TRBJ2-2,CSARARGGPTGELFF,TGCAGTGCTAGAGCCAGGGGGGGACCCACCGGGGAGCTGTTTTTT
many,TRBV5-8,.,TRBJ1-4,CASSLEDYGKLFF,TGTGCCAGCAGCTTGGAGGACTATGGAAAACTGTTTTTT
many,TRBV7-2,.,TRBJ2-7,CASSLGGAGLEQYF,TGTGCCAGCAGCTTAGGAGGGGCGGGGCTCGAGCAGTACTTC
few,TRBV7-2,TRBD2,TRBJ2-1,CASSLGGGGNEQFF,TGTGCCAGCAGCTTAGGCGGGGGGGGTAATGAGCAGTTCTTC
many,TRBV4-2,TRBD1,TRBJ2-1,CASSQPFPDRYNEQFF,TGTGCCAGCAGCCAACCCTTTCCGGACAGGTACAATGAGCAGTTCTTC
many,TRBV19,.,TRBJ1-4,CASSAPMWVPTNEKLFF,TGTGCCAGTAGTGCGCCGATGTGGGTCCCAACTAATGAAAAACTGTTTTTT
few,TRBV5-1,.,TRBJ1-2,CASSFAEEDYGYTF,TGCGCCAGCAGCTTTGCCGAGGAGGACTATGGCTACACCTTC
many,TRBV20-1,.,TRBJ1-2,CSASETKNYGYTF,TGCAGTGCTAGCGAGACAAAGAACTATGGCTACACCTTC
many,TRBV9,.,TRBJ1-2,CASSVSGTDTRNYGYTF,TGTGCCAGCAGCGTTTCCGGGACCGACACGAGGAACTATGGCTACACCTTC
many,TRBV28,TRBD1,TRBJ1-1,CASSKTGGGPYTEAFF,TGTGCCAGCAGCAAGACAGGGGGCGGCCCTTACACTGAAGCTTTCTTT
many,TRBV7-9,TRBD2,TRBJ2-5,CASSSGVAGGDGETQYF,TGTGCCAGCAGCTCTGGAGTAGCGGGGGGCGATGGAGAGACCCAGTACTTC
many,TRBV28,.,TRBJ1-1,CASTPLGGNQYTEAFF,TGTGCCAGCACCCCTCTTGGCGGGAACCAGTACACTGAAGCTTTCTTT
many,TRBV13,TRBD1,TRBJ2-5,CASSLTPGQGGTQYF,TGTGCCAGCAGCCTCACACCGGGACAGGGGGGGACCCAGTACTTC
few,TRBV20-1,TRBD2,TRBJ2-7,CCARGPGLAGGAYEQYF,TGCTGTGCTAGGGGGCCGGGACTAGCGGGAGGTGCCTACGAGCAGTACTTC
many,TRBV2,.,TRBJ2-5,CASSVYQETQYF,TGTGCCAGCAGTGTGTACCAAGAGACCCAGTACTTC
many,TRBV20-1,TRBD2,TRBJ2-1,CSARTSGRQNEQFF,TGCAGTGCTCGGACTAGCGGGAGGCAGAATGAGCAGTTCTTC
many,TRBV20-1,.,TRBJ2-5,CSGTPTIPERAELTQYF,TGCAGTGGGACCCCCACTATACCCGAAAGGGCGGAGCTTACCCAGTACTTC
many,TRBV16,TRBD1,TRBJ1-5,CASSPLGDRGLYSNQPQHF,TGTGCCAGCAGCCCCTTGGGCGACAGGGGACTTTATAGCAATCAGCCCCAGCATTTT
many,TRBV11-1,TRBD1,TRBJ2-3,CASSRPGTGDGYTDTQYF,TGTGCCAGCAGCCGTCCCGGGACAGGGGACGGCTACACAGATACGCAGTATTTT
many,TRBV7-9,TRBD1,TRBJ2-5,CASSATGGQETQYF,TGTGCCAGCAGCGCGACAGGGGGCCAAGAGACCCAGTACTTC